The entry that follows covers one T cell receptor beta chain sequence. In the authors' workflow: ImmunoSEQ yielded junction-only sequences lacking quality scores, so filtering differed. Libraries were prepared by immunoSEQ multiplex PCR; TCRdb keeps only in-frame clonotypes and omits some of them. That table is the source of V, J and clone size, and D and trimming were worked out from the DNA. Of approximately 740,000 clones listed, approximately 79% were seen once; the top ten hold over 1.5%. In germline, CDR1 is MDHEN, CDR2 SYDVKM. J was trimmed by 8 bases and V by 6 bases; bases with no gene match: 15. The CDR3 is made up of 15 amino acids. The sample belongs to a study of shared clonotypes between healthy human individuals.

The TCR sequence derives from a woman aged 30 to 39 in good health. This sequence joins TRBV28 and TRBJ1-2; 7 bases are shared with TRBD1. Sequenced material: memory CD4+ T cells sorted from blood. As for subset: CD45RA-negative fraction. DNA for the CDR3: TGTGCCAGCAGGTCTACCCGACAGGGTTTCAAGGGCTACACCTTC. This translates into CASRSTRQGFKGYTF.